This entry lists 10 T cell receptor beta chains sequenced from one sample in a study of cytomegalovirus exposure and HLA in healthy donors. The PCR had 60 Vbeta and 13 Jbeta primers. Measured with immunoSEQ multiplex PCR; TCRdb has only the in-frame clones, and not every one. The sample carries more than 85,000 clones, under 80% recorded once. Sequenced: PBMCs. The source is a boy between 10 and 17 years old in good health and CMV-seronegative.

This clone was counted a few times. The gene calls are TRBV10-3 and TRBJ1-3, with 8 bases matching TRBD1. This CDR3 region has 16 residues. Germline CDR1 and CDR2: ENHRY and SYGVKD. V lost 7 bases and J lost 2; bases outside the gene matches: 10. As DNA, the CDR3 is TGTGCCATCACAGCAGGACAGGGAATGGCTGGAAACACCATATATTTT. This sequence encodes CAITAGQGMAGNTIYF.

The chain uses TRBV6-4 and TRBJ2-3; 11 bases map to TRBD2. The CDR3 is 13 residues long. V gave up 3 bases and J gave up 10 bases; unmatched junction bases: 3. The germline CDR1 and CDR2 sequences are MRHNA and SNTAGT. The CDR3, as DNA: TGTGCCAGCAGTGAACTAGCGGGGGTCGCGCAGTATTTT. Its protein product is CASSELAGVAQYF.

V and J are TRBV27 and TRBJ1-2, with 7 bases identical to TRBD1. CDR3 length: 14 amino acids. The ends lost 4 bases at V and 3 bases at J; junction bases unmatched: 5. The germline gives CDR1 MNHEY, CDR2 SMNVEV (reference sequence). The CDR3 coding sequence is TGTGCCAGCAGTTCCGGGACAGCCTACTATGGCTACACCTTC. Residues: CASSSGTAYYGYTF.

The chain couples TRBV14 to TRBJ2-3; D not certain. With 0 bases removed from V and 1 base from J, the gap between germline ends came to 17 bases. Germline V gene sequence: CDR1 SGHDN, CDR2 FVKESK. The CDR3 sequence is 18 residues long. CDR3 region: CASSQDVSQVKGTDTQYF. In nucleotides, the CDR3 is TGTGCCAGCAGCCAAGACGTCTCGCAGGTAAAGGGCACAGATACGCAGTATTTT.

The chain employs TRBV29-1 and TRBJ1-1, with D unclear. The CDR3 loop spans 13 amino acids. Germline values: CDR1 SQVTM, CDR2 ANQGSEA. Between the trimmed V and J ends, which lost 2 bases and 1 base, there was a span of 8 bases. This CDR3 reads CSVEKQANTEAFF. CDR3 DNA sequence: TGCAGCGTTGAAAAGCAGGCGAACACTGAAGCTTTCTTT.

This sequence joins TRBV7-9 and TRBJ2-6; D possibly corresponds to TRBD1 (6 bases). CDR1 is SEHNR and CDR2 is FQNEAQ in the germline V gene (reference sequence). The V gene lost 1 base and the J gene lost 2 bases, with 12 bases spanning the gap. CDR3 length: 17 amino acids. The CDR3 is CASSLGRGGTGANVLTF. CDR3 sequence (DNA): TGTGCCAGCAGCTTAGGTAGAGGGGGTACTGGGGCCAACGTCCTGACTTTC.

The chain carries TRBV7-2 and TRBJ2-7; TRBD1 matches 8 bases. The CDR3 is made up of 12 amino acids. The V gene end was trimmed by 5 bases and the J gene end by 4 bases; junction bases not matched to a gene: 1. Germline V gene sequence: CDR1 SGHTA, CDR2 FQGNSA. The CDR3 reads CASSRTGYEQYF. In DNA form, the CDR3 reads TGTGCCAGCAGCCGGACAGGGTACGAGCAGTACTTC.

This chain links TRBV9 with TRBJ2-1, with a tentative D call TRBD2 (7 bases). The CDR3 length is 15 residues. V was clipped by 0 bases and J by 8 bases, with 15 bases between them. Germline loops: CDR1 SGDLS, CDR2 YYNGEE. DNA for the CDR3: TGTGCCAGCAGCGTAGCGGGGGGCCGTTGGGATGAGCAGTTCTTC. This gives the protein CASSVAGGRWDEQFF. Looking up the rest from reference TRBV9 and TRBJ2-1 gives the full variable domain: DSGVTQTPKHLITATGQRVTLRCSPRSGDLSVYWYQQSLDQGLQFLIQYYNGEERAKGNILERFSAQQFPDLHSELNLSSLELGDSALYFCASSVAGGRWDEQFFGPGTRLTVL.

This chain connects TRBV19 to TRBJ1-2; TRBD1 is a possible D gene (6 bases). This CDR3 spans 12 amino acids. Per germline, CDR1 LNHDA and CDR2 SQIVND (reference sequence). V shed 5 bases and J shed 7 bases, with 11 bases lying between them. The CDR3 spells CASSVTGTGYTF. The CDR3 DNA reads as TGTGCCAGTAGTGTAACAGGGACTGGCTACACCTTC.

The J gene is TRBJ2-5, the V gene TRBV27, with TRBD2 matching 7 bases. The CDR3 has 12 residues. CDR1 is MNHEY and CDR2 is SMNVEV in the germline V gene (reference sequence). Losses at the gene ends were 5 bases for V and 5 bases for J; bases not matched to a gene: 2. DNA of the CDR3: TGTGCCAGCAGTGGGCGGGGGGAGACCCAGTACTTC. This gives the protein CASSGRGETQYF.